A single TCR beta chain is shown here with its context. This record belongs to a study of blood T cell repertoires in COVID-19. Participants were aged 18 to 89 years from approximately 25 US areas. Participants' reported clinical history set cohort assignment. Per germline, CDR1 MGHDK and CDR2 SYGVNS. The CDR3 sequence is 17 residues long. J was trimmed by 6 bases and V by 1 base; bases with no gene match: 6. Data came from immunoSEQ multiplex PCR; TCRdb stores just in-frame clones and leaves some out. The table records about 220,000 clones, more than 80% of them present only once. V is TRBV25-1 and J is TRBJ2-1, with 13 bases aligning to TRBD2. This clonotype originated in a woman younger than 35 in a cohort exposed to, infected with or recovered from COVID-19 (not recorded which). The sequenced material came from PBMCs or T cells enriched from blood (not recorded which). The CDR3 region is CASSELSWTSGGNEQFF. For the CDR3, the DNA is TGTGCCAGCAGTGAATTATCTTGGACTAGCGGGGGCAATGAGCAGTTCTTC.